This TCR beta chain was captured by sequencing in a study of cytomegalovirus exposure and HLA in healthy donors. The method was immunoSEQ multiplex PCR; TCRdb's version includes in-frame clones alone and lacks a portion of them. The table shows some 250,000 clones, with nearly 90% occurring only once. There are 15 residues in the CDR3. Germline CDR1 SEHNR, CDR2 FQNEAQ (reference sequence). J gave up 4 bases and V 8 bases, and 8 bases lay outside the gene matches. The sequence was collected from a woman between 18 and 30 years old in good health and CMV-seronegative. The J gene is TRBJ2-7, the V gene TRBV7-9, with 13 bases lining up with TRBD2. Material for sequencing was PBMCs. The CDR3 loop reads CASAILLAGGYEQYF. CDR3 DNA: TGTGCCAGCGCGATTTTACTAGCGGGGGGGTACGAGCAGTACTTC.